Sequencing of this T cell receptor beta chain was carried out in a study of T cells in Graves' hyperthyroidism and ophthalmopathy. Study background: Specimen type is peripheral blood, collected at initial diagnosis prior to any treatment.

Researchers took RNA transcripts and amplified the TCR beta CDR3 regions from them. The HTBI primer set was used in a first-round RT-PCR of the TCR CDR3. Each CDR3 protein is one row after TCRdb ran MiXCR on the multiplex PCR reads. The sample lists about 420,000 distinct CDR3 sequences, 15% to 18% seen once, with roughly 13% in the top ten. The length of the CDR3 is 14 residues. The V and J ends lost 5 bases and 2 bases, in that order; junction bases with no gene match: 5. CDR1 is KGHSH, CDR2 LQKENI, per germline. General study findings and limits: Onset of ophthalmopathy came a median roughly 6.4 months after the model predicted it.

Comments on this clonotype: Its antigen is not known.

Hyperthyroidism, newly diagnosed and lasting under 2 months, affected patients aged 18 to 65. This sample holds PBMCs from roughly 10 ml fresh peripheral blood. This clonotype was sampled from a woman between 18 and 29 years old with Graves' hyperthyroidism. The V gene is TRBV18, the J gene TRBJ2-5, with 7 bases aligning to TRBD1. Sequenced: blood. As DNA, the CDR3 is TGTGCCAGCTCAAACGTACAGGGGCAAGAGACCCAGTACTTC. It is translated as CASSNVQGQETQYF.